The entry that follows covers one T cell receptor (beta chain) sequence. The antigen is undetermined. This record belongs to a study of cytomegalovirus exposure and HLA in healthy donors. On the study more broadly: A previous analysis identified 100 million to 120 million unique TCR beta sequences derived from roughly 180 million T cells. Within the Caucasian-associated ancestry cluster were roughly 81% of the roughly 400 genotyped donors.

Amplification used 60 Vbeta primers and 13 Jbeta primers. The authors' processing: Approximately 83 million unique TCR beta chains, roughly 10 million shared, were counted in a later analysis. Some clones are missing from TCRdb's copy, which holds only in-frame ones; the method was immunoSEQ multiplex PCR. V and J calls and clone size are as listed in that table; D and trimming were resolved from the DNA. This table has some 67,000 clones, 80% to 90% appearing once. The V gene end was trimmed by 4 bases and the J gene end by 2 bases; junction bases not matched to a gene: 11. Looked up from germline, CDR1 is SGHTA and CDR2 is FQGNSA. The CDR3 consists of 16 residues. General observations from the study: A missense variant in DCLRE1C was later tied to TCR beta V- and J-gene trimming.

Sequencing used PBMCs. The chain joins TRBV7-2 to TRBJ2-7; 7 nucleotides line up with TRBD2. The TCR was taken from a woman between 25 and 40 years old in good health and CMV-seropositive. In DNA, the CDR3 is TGTGCCAGCAGCTCCAGTTTGCGGGCGGGAGCCTACGAGCAGTACTTC. Protein: CASSSSLRAGAYEQYF.